The T cell receptor beta chain described here comes from a study of cytomegalovirus exposure and HLA in healthy donors. The PCR used 60 Vbeta and 13 Jbeta primers. Some clones are missing from TCRdb's copy, which holds only in-frame ones; the method was immunoSEQ multiplex PCR. In the table there are 100,000 or so clones, about 63% of which are singletons. The TCR originated in a woman aged 30 to 39 in good health and CMV-seronegative. The sequenced sample was PBMCs.

CDR3 sequence reads: CASSQGGQGAYEQYF. CDR3 coding DNA: TGCGCCAGCAGCCAAGGTGGACAGGGGGCCTACGAGCAGTACTTC. This chain joins TRBV4-1 and TRBJ2-7; 10 bases align to TRBD1. Germline V gene sequence: CDR1 MGHRA, CDR2 YSYEKL. This CDR3 region has 15 residues. J lost 2 bases, V lost 1 base, and 2 bases had no gene match.